This T cell receptor (beta chain) was sequenced during a study of T cell responses to AZD1222 COVID-19 vaccine. General study results and limits: Compared with day 0, the breadth and depth of the Spike-specific TCR repertoire rose significantly after two doses of AZD1222.

The table came from immunoSEQ multiplex PCR; TCRdb's copy has only in-frame clones and leaves some out. The sample records about 120,000 clones, approximately 90% being singletons. With respect to this clone: The antigen remains undetermined.

CDR3 length equals 14 residues. Germline CDR1 is SEHNR and CDR2 is FQNEAQ (reference sequence). V dropped 5 bases and J dropped 4 bases, with 12 bases sitting between them. The sample here was peripheral blood, taken on day 0 of AZD1222 vaccination. This TCR came from an adult in good health. This chain uses TRBV7-9 with TRBJ1-3, with D unclear. The CDR3 here is CASSREVIGNTIYF. CDR3 bases: TGTGCCAGCAGCCGTGAGGTAATCGGAAACACCATATATTTT.